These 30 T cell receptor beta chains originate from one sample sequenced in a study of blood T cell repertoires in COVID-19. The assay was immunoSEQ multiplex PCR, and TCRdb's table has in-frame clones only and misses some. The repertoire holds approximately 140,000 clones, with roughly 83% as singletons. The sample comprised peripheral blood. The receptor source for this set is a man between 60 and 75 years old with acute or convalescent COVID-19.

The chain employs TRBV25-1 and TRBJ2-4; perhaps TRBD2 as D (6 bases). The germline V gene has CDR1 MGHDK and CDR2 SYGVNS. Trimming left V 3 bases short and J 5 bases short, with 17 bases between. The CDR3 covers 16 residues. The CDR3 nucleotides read TGTGCCAGCAGTGAGCGGGGACGGGGGTTAGAAAACATTCAGTACTTC. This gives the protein CASSERGRGLENIQYF.

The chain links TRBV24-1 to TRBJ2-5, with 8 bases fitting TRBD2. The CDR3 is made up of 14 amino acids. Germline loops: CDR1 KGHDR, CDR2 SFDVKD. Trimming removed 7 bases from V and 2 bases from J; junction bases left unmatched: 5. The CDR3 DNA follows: TGTGCCACCAGCGGGGGGGCCAGACAAGAGACCCAGTACTTC. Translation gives CATSGGARQETQYF.

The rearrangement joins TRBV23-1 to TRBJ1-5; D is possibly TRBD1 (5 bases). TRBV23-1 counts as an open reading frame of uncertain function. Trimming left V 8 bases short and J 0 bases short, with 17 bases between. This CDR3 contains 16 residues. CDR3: CASSHFGGNSNQPQHF. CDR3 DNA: TGCGCCAGCTCACATTTTGGGGGGAATAGCAATCAGCCCCAGCATTTT.

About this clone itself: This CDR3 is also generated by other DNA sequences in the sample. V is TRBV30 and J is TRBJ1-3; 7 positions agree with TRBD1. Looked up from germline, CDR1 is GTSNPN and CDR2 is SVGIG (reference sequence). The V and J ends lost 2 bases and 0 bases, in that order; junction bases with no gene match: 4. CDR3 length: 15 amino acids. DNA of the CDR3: TGTGCCTGGAGTAGGGACAGCGGCTCTGGAAACACCATATATTTT. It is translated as CAWSRDSGSGNTIYF.

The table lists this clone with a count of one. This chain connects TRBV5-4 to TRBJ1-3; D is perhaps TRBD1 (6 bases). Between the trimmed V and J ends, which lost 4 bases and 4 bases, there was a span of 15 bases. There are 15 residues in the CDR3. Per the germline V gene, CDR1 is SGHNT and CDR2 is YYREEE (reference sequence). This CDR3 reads CASSLRGTGGNTIYF. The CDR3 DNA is TGTGCCAGCAGCCTTAGGGGGACGGGAGGAAACACCATATATTTT. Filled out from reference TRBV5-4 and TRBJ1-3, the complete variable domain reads ETGVTQSPTHLIKTRGQQVTLRCSSQSGHNTVSWYQQALGQGPQFIFQYYREEENGRGNFPPRFSGLQFPNYSSELNVNALELDDSALYLCASSLRGTGGNTIYFGEGSWLTVV.

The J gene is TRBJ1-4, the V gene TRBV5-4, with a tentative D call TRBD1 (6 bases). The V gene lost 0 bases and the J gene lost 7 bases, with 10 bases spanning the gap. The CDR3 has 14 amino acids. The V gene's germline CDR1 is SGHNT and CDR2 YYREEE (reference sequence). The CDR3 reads CASSLAGTPEKLFF. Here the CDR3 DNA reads TGTGCCAGCAGCTTGGCGGGGACACCTGAAAAACTGTTTTTT.

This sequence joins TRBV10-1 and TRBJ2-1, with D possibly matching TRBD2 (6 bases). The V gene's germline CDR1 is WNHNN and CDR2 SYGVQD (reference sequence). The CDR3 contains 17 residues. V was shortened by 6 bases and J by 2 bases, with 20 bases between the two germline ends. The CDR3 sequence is CASSQGSAGGTYNEQFF. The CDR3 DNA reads TGCGCCAGCAGCCAAGGCTCAGCGGGTGGGACCTACAATGAGCAGTTCTTC.

The CDR3 DNA is TGTGCCAGCAGTGAAGCGGGGAGGACGGCGAGCTCCTATAATTCACCCCTCCACTTT. Translation: CASSEAGRTASSYNSPLHF. The chain links TRBV2 to TRBJ1-6; D ambiguous. Trimming cost V 0 bases and J 0 bases, with 15 bases left between them. Germline-derived CDR1 and CDR2 are SNHLY and FYNNEI. This CDR3 is 19 amino acids long.

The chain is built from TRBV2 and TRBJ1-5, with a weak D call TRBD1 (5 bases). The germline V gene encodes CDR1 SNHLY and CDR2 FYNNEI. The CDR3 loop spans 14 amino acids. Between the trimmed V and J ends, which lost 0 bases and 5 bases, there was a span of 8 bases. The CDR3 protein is CASSEAQGYQPQHF. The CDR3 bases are TGTGCCAGCAGTGAAGCGCAGGGTTATCAGCCCCAGCATTTT. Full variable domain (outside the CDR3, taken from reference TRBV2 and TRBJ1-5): EPEVTQTPSHQVTQMGQEVILRCVPISNHLYFYWYRQILGQKVEFLVSFYNNEISEKSEIFDDQFSVERPDGSNFTLKIRSTKLEDSAMYFCASSEAQGYQPQHFGDGTRLSIL.

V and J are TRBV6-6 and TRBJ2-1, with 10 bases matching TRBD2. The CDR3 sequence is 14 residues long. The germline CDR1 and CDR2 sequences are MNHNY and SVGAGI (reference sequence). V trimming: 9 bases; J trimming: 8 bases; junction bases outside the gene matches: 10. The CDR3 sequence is CASGLGLAADEQFF. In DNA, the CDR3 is TGTGCCAGTGGGCTAGGACTAGCGGCAGATGAGCAGTTCTTC.

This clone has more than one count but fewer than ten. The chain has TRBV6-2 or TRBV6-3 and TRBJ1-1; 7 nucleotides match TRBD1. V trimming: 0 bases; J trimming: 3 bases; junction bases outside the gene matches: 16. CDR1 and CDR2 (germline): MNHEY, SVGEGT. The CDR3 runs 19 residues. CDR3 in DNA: TGTGCCAGCAGTTACTCGAGGGGGCGCTTGCACGGACTGGACACTGAAGCTTTCTTT. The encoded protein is CASSYSRGRLHGLDTEAFF.

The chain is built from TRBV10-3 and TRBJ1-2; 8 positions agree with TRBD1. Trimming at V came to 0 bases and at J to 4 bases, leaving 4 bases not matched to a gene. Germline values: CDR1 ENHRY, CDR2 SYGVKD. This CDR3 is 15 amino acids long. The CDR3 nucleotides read TGTGCCATCAGTGAGTCACAGGGGGTTGCCTATGGCTACACCTTC. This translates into CAISESQGVAYGYTF.

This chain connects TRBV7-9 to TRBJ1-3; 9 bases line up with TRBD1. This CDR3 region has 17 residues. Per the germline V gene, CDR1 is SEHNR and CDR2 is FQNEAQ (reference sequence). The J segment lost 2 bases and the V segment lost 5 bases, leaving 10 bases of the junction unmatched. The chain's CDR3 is CASSARTGVLTGNTIYF. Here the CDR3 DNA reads TGTGCCAGCAGCGCACGGACAGGGGTTCTCACTGGAAACACCATATATTTT.

CDR3 in DNA: TGTGCCAGCAGCGCAAGCGGGTCTAACAATGAGCAGTTCTTC. Translating gives CASSASGSNNEQFF. This rearrangement joins TRBV7-3 to TRBJ2-1, with D perhaps matching TRBD2 (6 bases). This CDR3 contains 14 residues. The V gene lost 5 bases and the J gene lost 5 bases, with 13 bases spanning the gap. CDR1 and CDR2 (germline): SGHTA, FQGTGA.

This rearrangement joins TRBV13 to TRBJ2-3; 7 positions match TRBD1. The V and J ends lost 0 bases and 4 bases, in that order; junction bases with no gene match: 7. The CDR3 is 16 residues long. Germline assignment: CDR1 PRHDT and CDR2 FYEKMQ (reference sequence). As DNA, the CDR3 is TGTGCCAGCAGCTTAGGCAGGCCAGGGGGATCAGATACGCAGTATTTT. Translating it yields CASSLGRPGGSDTQYF.

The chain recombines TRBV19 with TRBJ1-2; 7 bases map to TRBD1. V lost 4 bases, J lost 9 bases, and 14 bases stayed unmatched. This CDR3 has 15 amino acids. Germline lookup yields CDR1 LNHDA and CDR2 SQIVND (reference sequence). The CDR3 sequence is CASSTPGQSTGSYTF. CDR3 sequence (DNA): TGTGCCAGTAGTACCCCGGGACAGTCGACTGGGAGCTACACCTTC.

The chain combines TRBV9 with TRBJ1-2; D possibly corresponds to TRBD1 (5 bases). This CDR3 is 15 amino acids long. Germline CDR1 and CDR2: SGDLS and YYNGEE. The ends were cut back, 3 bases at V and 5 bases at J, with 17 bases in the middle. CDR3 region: CASSEDNRIGYGYTF. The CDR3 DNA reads TGTGCCAGCAGCGAGGACAACCGGATTGGGTATGGCTACACCTTC.

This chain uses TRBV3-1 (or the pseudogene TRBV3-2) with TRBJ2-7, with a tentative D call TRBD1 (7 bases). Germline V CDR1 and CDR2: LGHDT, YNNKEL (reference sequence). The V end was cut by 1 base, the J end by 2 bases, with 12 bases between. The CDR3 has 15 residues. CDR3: CASSQGQGEAYEQYF. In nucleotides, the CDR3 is TGTGCCAGCAGCCAAGGGCAGGGGGAGGCCTACGAGCAGTACTTC.

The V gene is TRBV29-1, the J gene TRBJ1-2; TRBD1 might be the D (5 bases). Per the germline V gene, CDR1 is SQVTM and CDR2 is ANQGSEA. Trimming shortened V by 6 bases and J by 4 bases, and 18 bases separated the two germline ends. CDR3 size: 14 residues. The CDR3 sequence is CSVPSRGQGYGYTF. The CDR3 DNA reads TGCAGCGTACCTAGTAGGGGCCAGGGCTATGGCTACACCTTC.

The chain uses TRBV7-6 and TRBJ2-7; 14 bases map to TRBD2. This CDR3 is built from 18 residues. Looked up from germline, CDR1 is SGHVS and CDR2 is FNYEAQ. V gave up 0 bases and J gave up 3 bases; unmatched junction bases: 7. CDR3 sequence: CASSLASGTSGRGYEQYF. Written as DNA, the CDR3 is TGTGCCAGCAGCTTAGCGTCAGGGACTAGCGGGAGAGGCTACGAGCAGTACTTC. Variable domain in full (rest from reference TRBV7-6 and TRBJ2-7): GAGVSQSPRYKVTKRGQDVALRCDPISGHVSLYWYRQALGQGPEFLTYFNYEAQQDKSGLPNDRFSAERPEGSISTLTIQRTEQRDSAMYRCASSLASGTSGRGYEQYFGPGTRLTVT.

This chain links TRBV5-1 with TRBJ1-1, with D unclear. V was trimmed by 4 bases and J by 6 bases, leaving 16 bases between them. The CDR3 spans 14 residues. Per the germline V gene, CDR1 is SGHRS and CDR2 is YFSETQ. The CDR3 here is CASSVGVSRAEAFF. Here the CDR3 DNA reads TGCGCCAGCAGCGTTGGAGTCTCGCGCGCTGAAGCTTTCTTT.

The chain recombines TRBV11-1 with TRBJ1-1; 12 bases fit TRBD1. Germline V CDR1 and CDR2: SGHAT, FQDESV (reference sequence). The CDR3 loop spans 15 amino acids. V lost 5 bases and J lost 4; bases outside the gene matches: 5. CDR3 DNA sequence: TGTGCCAGCAGCGCGGGACAGGGGGCGCGCACTGAAGCTTTCTTT. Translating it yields CASSAGQGARTEAFF.

CDR3: CASRGLAASTDTQYF. CDR3 bases: TGTGCCAGTAGGGGACTAGCGGCAAGCACAGATACGCAGTATTTT. The rearrangement joins TRBV19 to TRBJ2-3; 11 bases line up with TRBD2. This CDR3 is 15 amino acids long. CDR1 is LNHDA, CDR2 SQIVND, per germline (reference sequence). V gave up 6 bases and J gave up 0 bases; unmatched junction bases: 2.

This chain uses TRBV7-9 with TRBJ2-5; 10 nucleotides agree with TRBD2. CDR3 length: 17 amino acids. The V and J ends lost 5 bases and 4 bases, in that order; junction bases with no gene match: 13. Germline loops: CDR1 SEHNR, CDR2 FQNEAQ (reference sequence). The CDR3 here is CASSHSLAGVPGETQYF. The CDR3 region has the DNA TGTGCCAGCAGCCACTCTCTAGCGGGGGTCCCGGGAGAGACCCAGTACTTC.

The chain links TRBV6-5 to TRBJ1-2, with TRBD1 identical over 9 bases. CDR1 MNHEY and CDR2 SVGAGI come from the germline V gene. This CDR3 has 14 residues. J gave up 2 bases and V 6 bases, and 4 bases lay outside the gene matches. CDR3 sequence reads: CASRYRGPNYGYTF. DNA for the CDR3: TGTGCCAGCAGATACAGGGGGCCAAACTATGGCTACACCTTC.

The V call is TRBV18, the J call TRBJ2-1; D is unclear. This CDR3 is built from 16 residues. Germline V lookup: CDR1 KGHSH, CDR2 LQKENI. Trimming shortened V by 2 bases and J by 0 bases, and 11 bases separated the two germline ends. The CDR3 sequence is CASSPATKYSYNEQFF. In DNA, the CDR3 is TGTGCCAGCTCACCAGCGACAAAATACTCCTACAATGAGCAGTTCTTC.

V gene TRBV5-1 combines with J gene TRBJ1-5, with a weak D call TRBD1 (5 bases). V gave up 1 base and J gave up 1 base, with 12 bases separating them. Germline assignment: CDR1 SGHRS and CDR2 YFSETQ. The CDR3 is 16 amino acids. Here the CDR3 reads CASSLTGRDSNQPQHF. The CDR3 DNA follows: TGCGCCAGCAGCTTGACCGGGAGGGACAGCAATCAGCCCCAGCATTTT.

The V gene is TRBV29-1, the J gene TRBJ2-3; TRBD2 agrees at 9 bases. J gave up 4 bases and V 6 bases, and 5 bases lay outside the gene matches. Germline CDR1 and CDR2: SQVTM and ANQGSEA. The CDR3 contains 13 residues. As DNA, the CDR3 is TGCAGCGTCCCGGGACTAGCAGCAGATACGCAGTATTTT. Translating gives CSVPGLAADTQYF.

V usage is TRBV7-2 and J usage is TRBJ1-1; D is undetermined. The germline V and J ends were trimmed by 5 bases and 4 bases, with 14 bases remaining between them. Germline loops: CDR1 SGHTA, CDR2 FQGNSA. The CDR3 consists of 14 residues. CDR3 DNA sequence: TGTGCCAGCAGCCTTCAGTGGCGGGGCACTGAAGCTTTCTTT. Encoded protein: CASSLQWRGTEAFF.

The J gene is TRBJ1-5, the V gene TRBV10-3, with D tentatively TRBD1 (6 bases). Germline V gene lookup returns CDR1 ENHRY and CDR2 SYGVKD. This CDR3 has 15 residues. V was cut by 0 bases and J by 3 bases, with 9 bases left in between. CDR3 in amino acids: CAISESAGANQPQHF. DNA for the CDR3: TGTGCCATCAGTGAGTCCGCAGGGGCCAATCAGCCCCAGCATTTT.